The clone carrying this T cell receptor (beta chain) was recorded many times. What it binds is unknown. Germline-derived CDR1 and CDR2 are MGHDK and SYGVNS. The CDR3 sequence is 10 residues long. Trimming removed 0 bases at V and 9 bases at J, with 0 bases between. Clones were sequenced by immunoSEQ multiplex PCR, and TCRdb holds only the in-frame ones, with some missing. The data contain 100,000 to 130,000 clones, roughly 90% of them seen just once; the ten biggest clones take up approximately 9.3%. Investigators merged groups given second doses at roughly 4 or roughly 12 weeks. The record originates from a study of T cell responses to AZD1222 COVID-19 vaccine. Findings and limits, study-wide: Among those given AZD1222, only 5 to 7 were seropositive at baseline.

The rearrangement uses TRBV25-1 and TRBJ2-1; D gene ambiguous. This TCR derives from an adult who received the AZD1222 COVID-19 vaccine. The sequences come from peripheral blood, collected 28 days after the second AZD1222 dose. DNA for the CDR3: TGTGCCAGCAGTGAATATGAGCAGTTCTTC. This gives the protein CASSEYEQFF.